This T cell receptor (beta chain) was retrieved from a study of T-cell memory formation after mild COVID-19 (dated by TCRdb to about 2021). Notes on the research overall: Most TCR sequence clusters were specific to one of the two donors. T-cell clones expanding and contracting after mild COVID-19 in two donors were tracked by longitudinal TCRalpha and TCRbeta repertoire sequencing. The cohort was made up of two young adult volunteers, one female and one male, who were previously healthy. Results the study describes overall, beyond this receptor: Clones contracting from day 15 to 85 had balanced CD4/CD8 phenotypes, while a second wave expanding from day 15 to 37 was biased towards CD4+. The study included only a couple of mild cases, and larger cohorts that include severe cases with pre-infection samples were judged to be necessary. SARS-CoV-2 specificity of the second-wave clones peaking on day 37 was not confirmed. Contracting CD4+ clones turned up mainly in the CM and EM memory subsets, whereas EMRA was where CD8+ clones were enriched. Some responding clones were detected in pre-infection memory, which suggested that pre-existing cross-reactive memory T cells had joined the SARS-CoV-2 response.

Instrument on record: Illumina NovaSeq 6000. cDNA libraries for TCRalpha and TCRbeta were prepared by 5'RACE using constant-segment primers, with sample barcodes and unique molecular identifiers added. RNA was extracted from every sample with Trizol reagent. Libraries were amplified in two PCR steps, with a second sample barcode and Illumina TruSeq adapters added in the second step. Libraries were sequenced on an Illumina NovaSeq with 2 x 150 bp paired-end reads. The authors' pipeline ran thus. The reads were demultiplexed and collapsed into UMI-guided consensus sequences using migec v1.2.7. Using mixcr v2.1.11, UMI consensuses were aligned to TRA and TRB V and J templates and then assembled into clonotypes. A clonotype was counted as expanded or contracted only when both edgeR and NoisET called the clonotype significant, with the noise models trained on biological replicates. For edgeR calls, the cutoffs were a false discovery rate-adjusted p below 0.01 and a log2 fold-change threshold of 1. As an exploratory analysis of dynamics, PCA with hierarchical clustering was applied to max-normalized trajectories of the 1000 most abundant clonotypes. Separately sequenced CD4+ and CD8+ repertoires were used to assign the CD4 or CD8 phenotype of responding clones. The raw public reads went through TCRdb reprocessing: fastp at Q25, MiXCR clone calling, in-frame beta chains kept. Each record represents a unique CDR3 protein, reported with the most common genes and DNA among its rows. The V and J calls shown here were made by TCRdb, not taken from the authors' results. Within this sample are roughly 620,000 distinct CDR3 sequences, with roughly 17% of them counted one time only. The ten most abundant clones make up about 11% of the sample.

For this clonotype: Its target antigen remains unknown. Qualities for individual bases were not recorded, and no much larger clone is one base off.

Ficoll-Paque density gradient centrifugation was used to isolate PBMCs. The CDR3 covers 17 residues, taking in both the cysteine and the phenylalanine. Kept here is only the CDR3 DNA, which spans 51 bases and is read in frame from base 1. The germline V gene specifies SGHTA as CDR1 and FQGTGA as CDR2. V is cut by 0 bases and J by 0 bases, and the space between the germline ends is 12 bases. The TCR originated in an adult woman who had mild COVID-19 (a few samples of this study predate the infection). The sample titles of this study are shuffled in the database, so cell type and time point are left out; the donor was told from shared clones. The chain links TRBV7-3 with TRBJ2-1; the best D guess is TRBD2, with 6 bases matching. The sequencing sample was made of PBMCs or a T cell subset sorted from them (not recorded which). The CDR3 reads CASSLTNLACSYNEQFF. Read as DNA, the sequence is TGTGCCAGCAGCTTAACGAATCTAGCGTGCTCCTACAATGAGCAGTTCTTC.